A single sample is the source of the 30 T cell receptor beta chains below, sequenced in a study of blood T cell repertoires in COVID-19. The data were produced by immunoSEQ multiplex PCR, yet TCRdb's version contains in-frame clones alone and is incomplete. Of around 60,000 clones in the sample, 60% to 80% are singletons; the top ten hold about a fifth. The specimen was peripheral blood. The receptors stem from an older man with active or convalescent COVID-19.

The rearrangement joins TRBV6-5 to TRBJ1-5, with D hard to call. Per the germline V gene, CDR1 is MNHEY and CDR2 is SVGAGI. Trimming took off 6 bases at V and 4 bases at J, with 4 bases between the two ends. This CDR3 has 11 amino acids. The CDR3 nucleotides read TGTGCCAGCAGCTTTAATCAGCCCCAGCATTTT. Translating gives CASSFNQPQHF.

About this clone: A junction end diverges from the germline sequence, so it may reflect a read error. CDR3 bases: TGTGCCAGCAGTGAGAGAGGACAGGGTCACTTC. As protein: CASSERGQGHF. This chain uses TRBV6-1 with TRBJ2-7; 8 positions match TRBD1. In germline, CDR1 is MNHNS, CDR2 SASEGT. The CDR3 loop spans 11 amino acids.

The rearrangement links TRBV3-1 (or the pseudogene TRBV3-2) to TRBJ2-1; TRBD2 is a possible D gene (6 bases). The ends were cut back, 0 bases at V and 2 bases at J, with 17 bases in the middle. Per germline, CDR1 LGHDT and CDR2 YNNKEL (reference sequence). The CDR3 is 18 amino acids. The CDR3 sequence: CASSQEWEETDTYNEQFF. CDR3 nucleotide sequence: TGTGCCAGCAGCCAAGAATGGGAGGAGACTGATACCTACAATGAGCAGTTCTTC.

The rearrangement links TRBV5-8 to TRBJ2-2; TRBD1 matches at 7 bases. CDR1 is SGHTS, CDR2 YDEGEE, per germline. V shed 6 bases and J 2 bases; nucleotides not matched to a gene: 7. The length of the CDR3 is 15 residues. DNA of the CDR3: TGTGCCAGCATCCGACAGGGCTCTAACACCGGGGAGCTGTTTTTT. This translates into CASIRQGSNTGELFF.

The genes are TRBV28 and TRBJ2-1; 13 bases are a match to TRBD2. The CDR3 sequence is 18 residues long. Germline loops: CDR1 MDHEN, CDR2 SYDVKM. The V gene end was trimmed by 6 bases and the J gene end by 1 base; junction bases not matched to a gene: 9. CDR3 nucleotides: TGTGCCAGCAGAACCGGGACTAGCGGGATATCGTCCTACAATGAGCAGTTCTTC. It translates to CASRTGTSGISSYNEQFF.

This clone has a handful of counts. The rearrangement uses TRBV5-1 and TRBJ2-3, with D possibly being TRBD1 (6 bases). There are 12 residues in the CDR3. Germline V gene lookup returns CDR1 SGHRS and CDR2 YFSETQ. Trimming took 7 bases from V and 6 from J, leaving 12 bases between them. CDR3 sequence reads: CASGGQSDTQYF. The CDR3, as DNA: TGCGCCAGCGGCGGACAGTCGGATACGCAGTATTTT.

This chain connects TRBV3-1 (or the pseudogene TRBV3-2) to TRBJ1-6; 9 bases map to TRBD1. This CDR3 comprises 14 residues. V gave up 4 bases and J gave up 9 bases; unmatched junction bases: 4. Germline V gives CDR1 LGHDT, CDR2 YNNKEL (reference sequence). The CDR3 reads CASSLGQGFSPLHF. The CDR3 bases are TGTGCCAGCAGCCTGGGACAGGGCTTTTCACCCCTCCACTTT.

The chain is built from TRBV7-3 and TRBJ2-3, with D unclear. Trimming shortened V by 5 bases and J by 5 bases, and 8 bases separated the two germline ends. The V gene's germline CDR1 is SGHTA and CDR2 FQGTGA. The CDR3 sequence is 12 residues long. CDR3 residues: CASSNKLDTQYF. In DNA form, the CDR3 reads TGTGCCAGCAGCAATAAACTAGATACGCAGTATTTT.

This rearrangement joins TRBV5-1 to TRBJ2-1, with 10 bases matching TRBD2. This CDR3 contains 15 residues. The germline gives CDR1 SGHRS, CDR2 YFSETQ. Trimming at V came to 1 base and at J to 7 bases, leaving 5 bases not matched to a gene. The CDR3 DNA sequence: TGCGCCAGCAGCTTGAACCTAGCGGGAGTAAATGAGCAGTTCTTC. Translation: CASSLNLAGVNEQFF.

The chain uses TRBV15 and TRBJ2-7; 8 nucleotides match TRBD2. V trimming: 3 bases; J trimming: 6 bases; junction bases outside the gene matches: 16. The CDR3 is made up of 17 amino acids. CDR1 is LNHNV and CDR2 is YYDKDF in the germline V gene (reference sequence). The CDR3 nucleotides are TGTGCCACCAGCAGGGGGTCCATAGCGGGAAATAGGCGCGAGCAGTACTTC. Translated: CATSRGSIAGNRREQYF.

The chain uses TRBV28 and TRBJ1-2; D possibly corresponds to TRBD1 (6 bases). V was shortened by 6 bases and J by 7 bases, with 21 bases between the two germline ends. The CDR3 length is 15 residues. Germline CDR1 and CDR2: MDHEN and SYDVKM. The CDR3 spells CASSSGQWAGSGYTF. CDR3 in DNA: TGTGCCAGCAGCTCCGGACAGTGGGCAGGATCTGGCTACACCTTC.

The chain links TRBV18 to TRBJ1-3; D gene uncertain. Germline lookup yields CDR1 KGHSH and CDR2 LQKENI. Between the trimmed V and J ends, which lost 3 bases and 0 bases, there was a span of 9 bases. The length of the CDR3 is 15 residues. The CDR3, as DNA: TGTGCCAGCTCACCGCCACAGAGCTCTGGAAACACCATATATTTT. Protein: CASSPPQSSGNTIYF.

V and J are TRBV9 and TRBJ1-2; 7 bases fit TRBD1. Germline CDR1 and CDR2: SGDLS and YYNGEE. Germline trimming cut 0 bases from V and 8 bases from J; bases unmatched to any gene: 10. The CDR3 has 15 residues. CDR3 DNA sequence: TGTGCCAGCAGCGTAGATTTGGCCAGGGGGAGAGGCTACACCTTC. Translated, it gives CASSVDLARGRGYTF.

As regards this clone: This sample includes further DNA sequences coding for the same CDR3. The chain combines TRBV29-1 with TRBJ2-7; TRBD1 matches at 8 bases. V trimming: 7 bases; J trimming: 0 bases; junction bases outside the gene matches: 5. CDR3 length: 13 amino acids. The germline CDR1 and CDR2 sequences are SQVTM and ANQGSEA. CDR3 coding DNA: TGCAGCGCCGGACAGGGTGCCTCCTACGAGCAGTACTTC. Translation gives CSAGQGASYEQYF.

The chain is built from TRBV3-1 (or the pseudogene TRBV3-2) and TRBJ2-1; a weak D match, TRBD2 (7 bases). This CDR3 region has 15 residues. Trimming removed 8 bases from V and 9 bases from J, with 23 bases in between. Germline assignment: CDR1 LGHDT and CDR2 YNNKEL (reference sequence). CDR3: CASSINIGGPIEQFF. In DNA form, the CDR3 reads TGTGCCAGCTCGATCAATATCGGGGGGCCGATTGAGCAGTTCTTC.

The J gene is TRBJ2-2, the V gene TRBV7-5; the listed D gene, TRBD2, was not tested against the DNA. TRBV7-5 is a pseudogene locus. The CDR3 is 21 amino acids. The CDR3 coding sequence is TGTGTCAGAAGATTTTCGAGACAGACGACTAGCGGAGGACCTTACACCGGGGAGCTGTTTTTT. It yields the protein CVRRFSRQTTSGGPYTGELFF.

This clone was recorded a few times. The gene calls are TRBV5-1 and TRBJ2-1, with a weak D call TRBD1 (5 bases). CDR3 size: 15 residues. V was trimmed by 0 bases and J by 5 bases, leaving 12 bases between them. Germline V CDR1 and CDR2: SGHRS, YFSETQ. CDR3 sequence reads: CASSLVLAQDNEQFF. The CDR3 DNA follows: TGCGCCAGCAGCTTGGTGTTAGCACAGGACAATGAGCAGTTCTTC.

This clone has a single count. The genes are TRBV28 and TRBJ1-5, with TRBD1 as a possible D gene (6 bases). Trimming stripped 4 bases from V and 1 base from J, with 17 bases between. CDR3 length: 17 amino acids. Looked up from germline, CDR1 is MDHEN and CDR2 is SYDVKM. The CDR3 sequence is CASSSSRDISSNQPQHF. In DNA, the CDR3 is TGTGCCAGCAGTTCCTCCCGGGACATTTCGAGCAATCAGCCCCAGCATTTT.

The V gene is TRBV5-4, the J gene TRBJ1-2; 8 bases fit TRBD1. V lost 4 bases to trimming and J lost 6 bases; unmatched junction nucleotides: 5. Germline lookup yields CDR1 SGHNT and CDR2 YYREEE (reference sequence). The CDR3 covers 13 residues. The CDR3 nucleotides are TGTGCCAGCAGCCCAGGGGGCAGACATGGCTACACCTTC. This gives the protein CASSPGGRHGYTF.

The sample holds one count of this clone. This chain uses TRBV5-1 with TRBJ1-6; perhaps TRBD1 as D (5 bases). The CDR3 contains 13 residues. Germline V gene lookup returns CDR1 SGHRS and CDR2 YFSETQ. V lost 5 bases and J 6 bases, leaving 9 bases between the germline ends. Here the CDR3 DNA reads TGCGCCAGCAGATGGACACTTAATTCACCCCTCCACTTT. Protein sequence: CASRWTLNSPLHF.

The chain has TRBV19 and TRBJ1-5; D may be TRBD1 (5 bases). The CDR3 sequence is 14 residues long. Deletions cut 7 bases from V and 6 bases from J, with 16 bases between. In germline, CDR1 is LNHDA, CDR2 SQIVND (reference sequence). CDR3 region: CASTERGSGQPQHF. In DNA, the CDR3 is TGTGCCAGTACCGAACGGGGGTCGGGTCAGCCCCAGCATTTT. The full variable domain, completed using reference TRBV19 and TRBJ1-5, is DGGITQSPKYLFRKEGQNVTLSCEQNLNHDAMYWYRQDPGQGLRLIYYSQIVNDFQKGDIAEGYSVSREKKESFPLTVTSAQKNPTAFYLCASTERGSGQPQHFGDGTRLSIL.

The chain combines TRBV28 with TRBJ1-5; 8 bases are a match to TRBD1. CDR1 and CDR2 (germline): MDHEN, SYDVKM. The CDR3 runs 16 residues. Losses at the gene ends were 6 bases for V and 4 bases for J; bases not matched to a gene: 11. CDR3 sequence: CASRAYMDRENQPQHF. The CDR3 DNA reads as TGTGCCAGCAGGGCCTATATGGACAGGGAAAATCAGCCCCAGCATTTT.

The V gene is TRBV5-6, the J gene TRBJ2-1; tentative D call: TRBD1 (6 bases). The germline V gene has CDR1 SGHDT and CDR2 YYEEEE. The V end lost 3 bases, the J end lost 7 bases, and 11 bases lay between the germline ends. The CDR3 consists of 13 residues. The CDR3 DNA reads TGTGCCAGCAGCTCTATGACAGGTAATGAGCAGTTCTTC. Translation: CASSSMTGNEQFF.

This clone was seen only a few times. The chain joins TRBV7-2 to TRBJ1-2; 11 bases map to TRBD1. Germline-derived CDR1 and CDR2 are SGHTA and FQGNSA. CDR3 length: 17 residues. The V segment lost 1 base and the J segment 3 bases; nucleotides outside the gene matches: 7. CDR3 DNA sequence: TGTGCCAGCAGCTTAGTATCCGGACAGGGGGCCGACTATGGCTACACCTTC. Its translation is CASSLVSGQGADYGYTF.

The V call is TRBV27, the J call TRBJ2-1; possibly TRBD1 for D (5 bases). Between the trimmed V and J ends, which lost 6 bases and 9 bases, there was a span of 6 bases. Germline values: CDR1 MNHEY, CDR2 SMNVEV (reference sequence). There are 10 residues in the CDR3. CDR3 nucleotides: TGTGCCAGCAGGCAGGGTGAGCAGTTCTTC. Residues: CASRQGEQFF.

The V gene is TRBV5-5, the J gene TRBJ1-3; D uncertain. This CDR3 is built from 14 residues. Germline assignment: CDR1 SGHKS and CDR2 YYEKEE (reference sequence). Deletions cut 0 bases from V and 4 bases from J, with 8 bases between. The CDR3 DNA is TGTGCCAGCAGCTTGGAGAGGTACGGAAACACCATATATTTT. This encodes CASSLERYGNTIYF. Drawing the rest from reference TRBV5-5 and TRBJ1-3, the complete variable domain is DAGVTQSPTHLIKTRGQQVTLRCSPISGHKSVSWYQQVLGQGPQFIFQYYEKEERGRGNFPDRFSARQFPNYSSELNVNALLLGDSALYLCASSLERYGNTIYFGEGSWLTVV.

CDR3 nucleotides: TGTGCCAGCAGCTTCCCAGGCGTAAACTATGGCTACACCTTC. It translates to CASSFPGVNYGYTF. The rearrangement uses TRBV7-3 and TRBJ1-2; D is unresolved. This CDR3 comprises 14 residues. V was clipped by 3 bases and J by 2 bases, with 10 bases between them. The germline V gene encodes CDR1 SGHTA and CDR2 FQGTGA.

The chain uses TRBV4-1 and TRBJ1-2, with D maybe TRBD1 (5 bases). The CDR3 is 13 residues long. Germline CDR1 and CDR2: MGHRA and YSYEKL. Between the trimmed V and J ends, which lost 2 bases and 4 bases, there was a span of 8 bases. CDR3 sequence: CASSQYTGYGYTF. DNA of the CDR3: TGCGCCAGCAGCCAATACACAGGCTATGGCTACACCTTC.

CDR3 region: CASSGLGLAYNEQFF. The CDR3 bases are TGTGCCAGCAGCGGATTGGGACTAGCATACAATGAGCAGTTCTTC. V is TRBV6-6 and J is TRBJ2-1; 9 bases are shared with TRBD2. J lost 4 bases, V lost 6 bases, and 7 bases had no gene match. This CDR3 is 15 amino acids long. Per the germline V gene, CDR1 is MNHNY and CDR2 is SVGAGI (reference sequence).

This sequence joins TRBV10-1 and TRBJ1-2; 12 nucleotides agree with TRBD1. V shed 6 bases and J 7 bases; nucleotides not matched to a gene: 3. Germline lookup yields CDR1 WNHNN and CDR2 SYGVQD (reference sequence). The CDR3 contains 13 residues. This chain's CDR3 is CASSGDRGLGYTF. CDR3 sequence (DNA): TGCGCCAGCAGCGGGGACAGGGGGCTTGGCTACACCTTC.